This T cell receptor beta chain was obtained from a study of blood T cell repertoires in COVID-19 (dated by TCRdb to 2020 to 2021). For context, the study as a whole: The collaborator samples originated in the United States, Italy and Spain and spanned the acute and convalescent phases of COVID-19. The material from the prospective study consisted of cDNA or gDNA derived from T cells, B-cell-depleted T cells, or PBMCs. The dataset comprised deeply sampled blood TCRbeta repertoires from subjects exposed to, actively infected with, or recovered from COVID-19. The repertoires were made available in a free public database intended to serve as a resource for research on the immune response to SARS-CoV-2. The samples were drawn from the first 160 participants of the ongoing ImmuneRACE study and from 1,254 subjects provided by 6 global collaborators. Sample metadata almost always included a de-identified subject ID, COVID-19 status, age in years and sex. Where available, HLA class I and class II types were taken from metadata supplied by the sample provider and were not determined by assay-based typing. The paper as a whole reports these results and caveats: Clinical and demographic metadata were provided uncurated, with the amount varying by source and participant.

The collaborating institutions used their own protocols to collect whole blood in K2EDTA tubes. For TCRbeta analysis, collaborators shipped samples in one of three forms: frozen whole blood, isolated PBMCs, or DNA extracted from either of those sample types. After removal of 0 bases from V and 0 bases from J, the junction retains 5 bases not matched to a gene. From the germline V gene (reference sequence), CDR1 is MNHEY and CDR2 is SMNVEV. From cysteine to phenylalanine, the CDR3 is 17 amino acids long. Solely the CDR3 DNA is kept, with 51 bases framed from the first base. The immunoSEQ Assay, a bias-controlled multiplex PCR, was used to amplify TCRbeta CDR3 regions from genomic DNA. The authors' pipeline ran thus. Nucleated cell counts per sample were estimated from amplification of reference gene primers within the assay. To quantify the absolute abundance of each unique TCRbeta CDR3 rearrangement, sequence reads were collapsed and filtered. Productive Simpson clonality was computed per sample as the square root of Simpson's diversity index over productive rearrangements. Not all clones reach the TCRdb copy of this immuneACCESS table, which keeps in-frame sequences only. Checked studies attribute under half of the gap to unresolved V genes and leave the rest unexplained. V and J calls and clone size are copied from that table; D and trimming were computed from the DNA. A total of more than 85,000 clones appear in this sample, approximately 89% of them only once. The ten largest clones capture 17% of the sample.

About this clone itself: Its antigen specificity is not known. Base-call qualities are not available, and no considerably larger clone is one nucleotide away.

The receptor comes from a human donor in a cohort sampled during active COVID-19. Specimen: peripheral blood. The rearrangement combines TRBV27 with TRBJ1-5; the central 7 bases match TRBD1. Here is the DNA: TGTGCCAGCAGTTTATCGTGGGGACAGTATAGCAATCAGCCCCAGCATTTT. This translates into CASSLSWGQYSNQPQHF.